This is a list of T cell receptor beta chains from one sample in a study of OX40 agonist ivuxolimab in advanced cancers. Measured with immunoSEQ multiplex PCR; TCRdb has only the in-frame clones, and not every one. The sample shows about 70,000 clones, more than 75% of them seen only once. The sequencing here drew on CD4+ or CD8+ T cells sorted from blood, taken in a trial of the OX40 agonist ivuxolimab. These receptors originate from an adult with an advanced solid tumor such as melanoma, head and neck, liver or kidney cancer. CDR3s include the opening cysteine and the closing phenylalanine or tryptophan. A D gene is named only where the DNA matches it firmly. Clone size is shown for a subset of rows, as once, few, many or a class of expanded clone.

d_gene: TRBD1; j_gene: TRBJ1-4; v_gene: TRBV4-2; abundance: NA; CDR3aa: CASSQDITGQGFFGSTGREKLFF; CDR3nt: TGTGCCAGCAGCCAAGATATAACGGGACAGGGATTTTTCGGGTCAACTGGAAGGGAAAAACTGTTTTTT
d_gene: NA; j_gene: TRBJ1-6; v_gene: TRBV7-2; abundance: NA; CDR3aa: CASSLFRGSNNSPLHF; CDR3nt: TGTGCCAGCAGCTTATTCAGGGGAAGTAATAATTCACCCCTCCACTTT
d_gene: NA; j_gene: TRBJ2-7; v_gene: TRBV4-2; abundance: NA; CDR3aa: CASSPRRTDYEQYF; CDR3nt: TGTGCCAGCAGCCCGAGGAGGACAGACTACGAGCAGTACTTC
d_gene: NA; j_gene: TRBJ2-1; v_gene: TRBV6-5; abundance: NA; CDR3aa: CASSSRGHIQFF; CDR3nt: TGTGCCAGCAGTTCACGGGGGCACATTCAGTTCTTC
d_gene: NA; j_gene: TRBJ1-2; v_gene: TRBV28; abundance: NA; CDR3aa: CASSKNSEPLSSYTF; CDR3nt: TGTGCCAGCAGCAAAAATTCAGAACCGTTAAGTAGCTACACCTTC
d_gene: NA; j_gene: TRBJ2-5; v_gene: TRBV7-9; abundance: NA; CDR3aa: CASSLAAQKTQYF; CDR3nt: TGTGCCAGCAGCTTAGCGGCCCAGAAGACCCAGTACTTC
d_gene: NA; j_gene: TRBJ1-4; v_gene: TRBV2; abundance: NA; CDR3aa: CASSRANEKLFF; CDR3nt: TGTGCCAGCAGTAGAGCTAATGAAAAACTGTTTTTT
d_gene: NA; j_gene: TRBJ2-1; v_gene: TRBV6-5; abundance: NA; CDR3aa: CASSYDSSSYNEQFF; CDR3nt: TGTGCCAGCAGTTACGACAGTAGCTCCTACAATGAGCAGTTCTTC
d_gene: NA; j_gene: TRBJ2-7; v_gene: TRBV5-4; abundance: NA; CDR3aa: CASSLGTYEQYF; CDR3nt: TGTGCCAGCAGCTTGGGAACCTACGAGCAGTACTTC
d_gene: NA; j_gene: TRBJ2-4; v_gene: TRBV25-1; abundance: NA; CDR3aa: CASSEMGTKNIQYF; CDR3nt: TGTGCCAGCAGTGAAATGGGTACCAAAAACATTCAGTACTTC
d_gene: TRBD1; j_gene: TRBJ1-2; v_gene: TRBV5-6; abundance: NA; CDR3aa: CASSSGQEYGYTF; CDR3nt: TGTGCCAGCAGCTCTGGACAGGAGTATGGCTACACCTTC
d_gene: NA; j_gene: TRBJ1-1; v_gene: TRBV9; abundance: few; CDR3aa: CASSVLGNTEAFF; CDR3nt: TGTGCCAGCAGCGTACTGGGGAACACTGAAGCTTTCTTT
d_gene: NA; j_gene: TRBJ2-5; v_gene: TRBV4-2; abundance: NA; CDR3aa: CASSQVTAVPETQYF; CDR3nt: TGTGCCAGCAGCCAAGTGACCGCCGTGCCAGAGACCCAGTACTTC
d_gene: TRBD1; j_gene: TRBJ2-3; v_gene: TRBV7-3; abundance: once; CDR3aa: CASSLSVTGADTQYF; CDR3nt: TGTGCCAGCAGCTTATCAGTGACAGGGGCAGATACGCAGTATTTT